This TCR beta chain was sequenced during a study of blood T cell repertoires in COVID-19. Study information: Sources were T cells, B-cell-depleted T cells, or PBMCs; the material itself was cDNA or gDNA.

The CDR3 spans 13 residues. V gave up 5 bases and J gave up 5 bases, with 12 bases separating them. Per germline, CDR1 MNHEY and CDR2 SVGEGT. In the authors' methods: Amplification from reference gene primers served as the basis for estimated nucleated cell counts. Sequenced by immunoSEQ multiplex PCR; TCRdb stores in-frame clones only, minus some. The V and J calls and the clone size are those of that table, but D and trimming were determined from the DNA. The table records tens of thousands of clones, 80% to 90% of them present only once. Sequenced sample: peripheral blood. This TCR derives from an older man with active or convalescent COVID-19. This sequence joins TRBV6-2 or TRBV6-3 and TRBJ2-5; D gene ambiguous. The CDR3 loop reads CASSPLPKETQYF. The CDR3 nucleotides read TGTGCCAGCAGTCCACTCCCTAAGGAGACCCAGTACTTC.